The 22 T cell receptor beta chains below come from one sample, sequenced in a study of blood T cell repertoires in COVID-19. Clones were read by immunoSEQ multiplex PCR, and TCRdb kept only the in-frame ones, dropping some. The sample lists about 150,000 clones; around 81% were seen once. Sequencing input: peripheral blood. The receptors come from a middle-aged woman with active or convalescent COVID-19.

The chain recombines TRBV13 with TRBJ1-2, with 7 nucleotides matching TRBD1. The CDR3 covers 14 residues. The V gene's germline CDR1 is PRHDT and CDR2 FYEKMQ (reference sequence). Trimming cost V 5 bases and J 4 bases; bases outside gene matches: 7. CDR3 sequence (DNA): TGTGCCAGCAGCCCAAACAGGGGTAGCTATGGCTACACCTTC. Translated, it gives CASSPNRGSYGYTF.

The J gene is TRBJ1-5, the V gene TRBV2; maybe TRBD1 (5 bases). The CDR3 is made up of 15 amino acids. Germline lookup yields CDR1 SNHLY and CDR2 FYNNEI. V dropped 6 bases and J dropped 0 bases, with 12 bases sitting between them. CDR3 sequence reads: CASSADRNSNQPQHF. The DNA of the CDR3 is TGTGCCAGCAGCGCCGACAGAAATAGCAATCAGCCCCAGCATTTT.

The chain carries TRBV3-1 (or the pseudogene TRBV3-2) and TRBJ2-7; tentative D call: TRBD2 (7 bases). V lost 1 base and J 2 bases, leaving 15 bases between the germline ends. Germline CDR1 LGHDT, CDR2 YNNKEL (reference sequence). The CDR3 is 16 residues long. The CDR3 sequence is CASSQGGGGATYEQYF. The DNA for the CDR3 is TGTGCCAGCAGCCAAGGGGGCGGGGGCGCTACCTACGAGCAGTACTTC.

The chain has TRBV9 and TRBJ1-2, with 7 bases matching TRBD1. In germline, CDR1 is SGDLS, CDR2 YYNGEE. V gave up 0 bases and J gave up 5 bases; unmatched junction bases: 22. The CDR3 is 20 residues long. The CDR3 reads CASSVGLPVGTAPDPYGYTF. The CDR3, as DNA: TGTGCCAGCAGCGTAGGCCTACCGGTCGGGACAGCTCCAGATCCTTATGGCTACACCTTC.

J is TRBJ1-6 and V is TRBV10-3; TRBD1 aligns across 8 bases. The germline gives CDR1 ENHRY, CDR2 SYGVKD. The CDR3 is made up of 15 amino acids. The V gene end was trimmed by 7 bases and the J gene end by 0 bases; junction bases not matched to a gene: 2. CDR3: CAIKTGDSYNSPLHF. The CDR3 DNA sequence: TGTGCCATCAAGACAGGGGACTCCTATAATTCACCCCTCCACTTT.

The table lists this clone with a few counts. J is TRBJ2-1 and V is TRBV25-1; 10 positions agree with TRBD2. V was pared by 6 bases and J by 5 bases, with 7 bases of the junction left unmatched. This CDR3 has 15 amino acids. Germline V CDR1 and CDR2: MGHDK, SYGVNS. The CDR3 DNA sequence: TGTGCCAGCAGGGATAGGACTAGCGGAAACAATGAGCAGTTCTTC. Protein: CASRDRTSGNNEQFF.

This chain uses TRBV7-2 with TRBJ2-3, with D possibly TRBD2 on 6 matching bases. The germline gives CDR1 SGHTA, CDR2 FQGNSA. V gave up 3 bases and J gave up 4 bases, with 17 bases separating them. The CDR3 runs 16 residues. The CDR3, as DNA: TGTGCCAGCAGCTTTTGGCAGGGCGGGATCGCAGATACGCAGTATTTT. This codes for CASSFWQGGIADTQYF.

The chain has TRBV5-1 and TRBJ1-4, with 10 bases aligning to TRBD1. The CDR3 spans 13 residues. The V gene's germline CDR1 is SGHRS and CDR2 YFSETQ. Losses at the gene ends were 7 bases for V and 12 bases for J; bases not matched to a gene: 9. The CDR3: CASGGQGGRELFF. CDR3 bases: TGCGCCAGCGGCGGACAGGGGGGAAGAGAACTGTTTTTT.

The chain combines TRBV5-5 with TRBJ2-3, with TRBD1 identical over 9 bases. The CDR3 totals 16 residues. CDR1 and CDR2 (germline): SGHKS, YYEKEE (reference sequence). After removal of 4 bases from V and 3 bases from J, the junction contained 9 bases not matched to a gene. The CDR3 DNA sequence: TGTGCCAGCAGCCTGAAACCGGGACAGGGAACAGATACGCAGTATTTT. As protein: CASSLKPGQGTDTQYF.

J is TRBJ1-2 and V is TRBV7-2, with D unclear. The germline CDR1 and CDR2 sequences are SGHTA and FQGNSA. This CDR3 is 16 amino acids long. Deletions cut 5 bases from V and 0 bases from J, with 16 bases between. CDR3 coding DNA: TGTGCCAGCAGCCCTTATCGTGTGGAGACTAACTATGGCTACACCTTC. Its protein product is CASSPYRVETNYGYTF.

V gene TRBV2 combines with J gene TRBJ2-7, with D tentatively TRBD1 (5 bases). CDR3 length: 13 residues. V lost 2 bases to trimming and J lost 7 bases, with 12 bases between them. CDR1 is SNHLY and CDR2 is FYNNEI in the germline V gene. In DNA, the CDR3 is TGTGCCAGCAGTGAACGGCGTCAGGGAGAGCAGTACTTC. Translated, it gives CASSERRQGEQYF.

This clone was observed a single time. This chain uses TRBV4-1 with TRBJ1-1, with D perhaps matching TRBD1 (5 bases). This CDR3 is built from 19 residues. The ends were cut back, 6 bases at V and 3 bases at J, with 29 bases in the middle. Germline CDR1 is MGHRA and CDR2 is YSYEKL. The CDR3 protein is CASSLDPQAGPYTDTEAFF. The CDR3 DNA is TGCGCCAGCAGTCTTGATCCCCAAGCAGGGCCGTATACGGACACTGAAGCTTTCTTT.

The CDR3 region is CASSVLYNEQFF. In DNA, the CDR3 is TGCGCCAGCAGCGTACTGTACAATGAGCAGTTCTTC. The chain employs TRBV5-1 and TRBJ2-1, with D unresolved. Looked up from germline, CDR1 is SGHRS and CDR2 is YFSETQ. The CDR3 is 12 residues long. V was shortened by 4 bases and J by 4 bases, with 6 bases between the two germline ends.

The chain couples TRBV25-1 to TRBJ1-2; TRBD1 agrees at 7 bases. Per germline, CDR1 MGHDK and CDR2 SYGVNS. This CDR3 contains 16 residues. J lost 5 bases, V lost 2 bases, and 11 bases had no gene match. CDR3 nucleotide sequence: TGTGCCAGCAGTGAACCCCTCCGGGCAGGGGGTTATGGCTACACCTTC. This sequence encodes CASSEPLRAGGYGYTF.

This clone has a single count. The CDR3 is CASGGLWETQYF. Written as DNA, the CDR3 is TGTGCCAGCGGGGGCCTGTGGGAGACCCAGTACTTC. V and J are TRBV28 and TRBJ2-5, with D tentatively TRBD1 (6 bases). Trimming removed 8 bases at V and 5 bases at J, with 12 bases between. The V gene's germline CDR1 is MDHEN and CDR2 SYDVKM. The CDR3 covers 12 residues.

V is TRBV9 and J is TRBJ1-1; 9 bases are a match to TRBD1. Losses at the gene ends were 0 bases for V and 0 bases for J; bases not matched to a gene: 3. Germline CDR1 and CDR2: SGDLS and YYNGEE. The CDR3 is 16 amino acids. The CDR3 sequence: CASSVGGTGMNTEAFF. The CDR3 DNA sequence: TGTGCCAGCAGCGTAGGGGGGACAGGGATGAACACTGAAGCTTTCTTT.

The rearrangement uses TRBV6-2 or TRBV6-3 and TRBJ1-2; TRBD1 agrees at 9 bases. Trimming at V came to 6 bases and at J to 2 bases, leaving 10 bases not matched to a gene. Germline loops: CDR1 MNHEY, CDR2 SVGEGT. The CDR3 consists of 16 residues. CDR3 in amino acids: CASSRTWTGENYGYTF. DNA for the CDR3: TGTGCCAGCAGCCGGACCTGGACAGGGGAAAACTATGGCTACACCTTC.

This chain joins TRBV30 and TRBJ1-4; perhaps TRBD1 as D (5 bases). CDR3 size: 13 residues. Trimming left V 4 bases short and J 5 bases short, with 11 bases between. The germline V gene has CDR1 GTSNPN and CDR2 SVGIG (reference sequence). The CDR3 region is CAWTPRGNEKLFF. DNA of the CDR3: TGTGCCTGGACACCACGGGGGAATGAAAAACTGTTTTTT.

The V and J genes are TRBV7-2 and TRBJ2-1, with D perhaps matching TRBD2 (6 bases). Germline values: CDR1 SGHTA, CDR2 FQGNSA. The CDR3 runs to 15 residues. The V gene lost 3 bases and the J gene lost 6 bases, with 15 bases spanning the gap. The CDR3 DNA sequence: TGTGCCAGCAGCTTTGGGTTAGCGGAACGCAATGAGCAGTTCTTC. Translated, it gives CASSFGLAERNEQFF. Based on the CDR3 plus reference TRBV7-2 and TRBJ2-1, the full variable domain is GAGVSQSPSNKVTEKGKDVELRCDPISGHTALYWYRQSLGQGLEFLIYFQGNSAPDKSGLPSDRFSAERTGGSVSTLTIQRTQQEDSAVYLCASSFGLAERNEQFFGPGTRLTVL.

The V gene is TRBV5-1, the J gene TRBJ2-3; D unresolved. Between the trimmed V and J ends, which lost 0 bases and 0 bases, there was a span of 14 bases. The CDR3 runs to 17 residues. Germline-derived CDR1 and CDR2 are SGHRS and YFSETQ. DNA of the CDR3: TGCGCCAGCAGCTTGGGACACCTGACGGTTAGCACAGATACGCAGTATTTT. Translated: CASSLGHLTVSTDTQYF. Full variable domain (rest looked up from reference TRBV5-1 and TRBJ2-3): KAGVTQTPRYLIKTRGQQVTLSCSPISGHRSVSWYQQTPGQGLQFLFEYFSETQRNKGNFPGRFSGRQFSNSRSEMNVSTLELGDSALYLCASSLGHLTVSTDTQYFGPGTRLTVL.

The J gene is TRBJ1-2, the V gene TRBV29-1; TRBD1 agrees at 7 bases. The CDR3 contains 19 residues. CDR1 and CDR2 (germline): SQVTM, ANQGSEA. The J segment lost 0 bases and the V segment lost 0 bases, leaving 16 bases of the junction unmatched. The CDR3 DNA is TGCAGCGTTGAAGAGGCCTTAGAGGGACAGAAGAGGGCTAACTATGGCTACACCTTC. Residues: CSVEEALEGQKRANYGYTF. Filled out from reference TRBV29-1 and TRBJ1-2, the complete variable domain reads SAVISQKPSRDICQRGTSLTIQCQVDSQVTMMFWYRQQPGQSLTLIATANQGSEATYESGFVIDKFPISRPNLTFSTLTVSNMSPEDSSIYLCSVEEALEGQKRANYGYTFGSGTRLTVV.

V is TRBV10-1 and J is TRBJ2-7; 8 bases align to TRBD1. This CDR3 has 13 residues. Unmatched junction bases numbered 3, after V lost 4 bases and J lost 4 bases. CDR1 and CDR2 from the germline V gene are WNHNN and SYGVQD (reference sequence). This CDR3 is CASSAGTGYEQYF. The CDR3 coding sequence is TGCGCCAGCAGTGCCGGGACAGGATACGAGCAGTACTTC.